This entry lists 13 T cell receptor beta chains sequenced from one sample in a study of cytomegalovirus exposure and HLA in healthy donors. Researchers ran the PCR with 60 Vbeta and 13 Jbeta primers. This table comes from immunoSEQ multiplex PCR, and its TCRdb copy is limited to in-frame clones, with some not included. In the table there are more than 150,000 clones, 76% of which are singletons. Sequenced material: PBMCs. Receptor source: a man in his late teens or twenties in good health and CMV-seronegative.

This clone was counted a few times. The CDR3 nucleotides read TGTGCCAGCAGCGTTGCAGGACAGGGGGCCACTGAAGCTTTCTTT. Its translation: CASSVAGQGATEAFF. This chain uses TRBV9 with TRBJ1-1; TRBD1 matches at 11 bases. This CDR3 contains 15 residues. CDR1 and CDR2 from the germline V gene are SGDLS and YYNGEE. V lost 2 bases, J lost 4 bases, and 4 bases stayed unmatched.

This chain uses TRBV9 with TRBJ2-7; D is perhaps TRBD2 (7 bases). The ends were cut back, 0 bases at V and 7 bases at J, with 17 bases in the middle. Germline V gives CDR1 SGDLS, CDR2 YYNGEE. The CDR3 loop spans 15 amino acids. The CDR3 nucleotides read TGTGCCAGCAGCGTAGAGGCGGGGGCGGCTAGGGAGCAGTACTTC. Its protein product is CASSVEAGAAREQYF.

The chain links TRBV19 to TRBJ2-5, with TRBD2 as a possible D gene (5 bases). Trimming left V 3 bases short and J 5 bases short, with 7 bases between. CDR1 LNHDA and CDR2 SQIVND come from the germline V gene (reference sequence). This CDR3 spans 12 amino acids. CDR3 sequence: CASSMGSETQYF. The DNA for the CDR3 is TGTGCCAGTAGTATGGGGAGCGAGACCCAGTACTTC.

The J gene is TRBJ1-6, the V gene TRBV2; TRBD1 is a possible D gene (6 bases). The ends were cut back, 5 bases at V and 5 bases at J, with 10 bases in the middle. Looked up from germline, CDR1 is SNHLY and CDR2 is FYNNEI. The length of the CDR3 is 14 residues. CDR3 loop: CASSPGADNSPLHF. The CDR3, as DNA: TGTGCCAGCAGTCCAGGGGCGGATAATTCACCCCTCCACTTT.

This clone was counted once. One end of the junction is discordant with germline, which a read error may explain. V gene TRBV25-1 combines with J gene TRBJ2-1; the D gene is possibly TRBD2 (6 bases). The germline CDR1 and CDR2 sequences are MGHDK and SYGVNS. This CDR3 contains 14 residues. The CDR3 spells CASSESHRRQRVIF. The CDR3 DNA sequence: TGTGCCAGCAGTGAATCGCATAGGCGACAGCGGGTAATCTTC. The entire variable domain, with the rest obtained from reference TRBV25-1 and TRBJ2-1, is as follows: EADIYQTPRYLVIGTGKKITLECSQTMGHDKMYWYQQDPGMELHLIHYSYGVNSTEKGDLSSESTVSRIRTEHFPLTLESARPSHTSQYLCASSESHRRQRVIFGPGTRLTVL.

The V and J genes are TRBV6-5 and TRBJ2-7; TRBD1 aligns across 10 bases. Germline V gene sequence: CDR1 MNHEY, CDR2 SVGAGI. CDR3 length equals 15 residues. The V gene end was trimmed by 6 bases and the J gene end by 3 bases; junction bases not matched to a gene: 8. CDR3 protein: CASRTFGTGVYEQYF. DNA for the CDR3: TGTGCCAGCAGGACCTTCGGGACAGGGGTCTACGAGCAGTACTTC.

The rearrangement links TRBV12-5 to TRBJ1-3, with 8 nucleotides matching TRBD1. CDR1 is LGHNT, CDR2 FRNRAP, per germline. The trim removed 0 bases at V and 1 base at J, leaving 11 bases unmatched. The CDR3 totals 19 residues. The CDR3 loop is CASGLVRTGGLLSGNTIYF. The CDR3 coding sequence is TGTGCTAGTGGTTTGGTACGCACAGGGGGACTACTTTCTGGAAACACCATATATTTT.

The rearrangement links TRBV6-6 to TRBJ2-7; 7 bases agree with TRBD1. Germline trimming cut 6 bases from V and 2 bases from J; bases unmatched to any gene: 4. The germline gives CDR1 MNHNY, CDR2 SVGAGI (reference sequence). The CDR3 loop spans 13 amino acids. The chain's CDR3 is CASRQGTAYEQYF. CDR3 in DNA: TGTGCCAGCAGACAAGGGACAGCCTACGAGCAGTACTTC.

In regard to this clone: The junction differs from germline at one of its ends, possibly a read error. This CDR3 is CASSLEKLLANTRELFF. The CDR3, as DNA: TGTGCCAGCAGCTTGGAGAAGCTACTAGCGAACACCAGGGAGCTGTTTTTT. The chain couples TRBV13 to TRBJ2-2, with 7 positions matching TRBD2. The CDR3 contains 17 residues. The V gene's germline CDR1 is PRHDT and CDR2 FYEKMQ (reference sequence).

The V call is TRBV21-1, the J call TRBJ1-1; TRBD1 is taken as the D call from the table, unchecked against the DNA. TRBV21-1 is described as a pseudogene. The CDR3 is 14 residues long. The CDR3, as DNA: TGTGCCAGCAGCAAATCGAACAGGAACACTGAAGCTTTCTTT. It encodes CASSKSNRNTEAFF.

The chain uses TRBV2 and TRBJ1-2; D ambiguous. Germline CDR1 reads SNHLY; CDR2 reads FYNNEI. V was pared by 4 bases and J by 8 bases, with 17 bases between. The CDR3 is 14 residues long. The CDR3 loop is CASSVTGSHRGYTF. CDR3 bases: TGTGCCAGCAGTGTAACTGGTTCCCATCGGGGCTACACCTTC.

The rearrangement joins TRBV6-5 to TRBJ1-3; D perhaps matches TRBD1 (6 bases). The germline CDR1 and CDR2 sequences are MNHEY and SVGAGI. This CDR3 contains 14 residues. Deletions cut 5 bases from V and 3 bases from J, with 11 bases between. CDR3 coding DNA: TGTGCCAGCAGTGTGGACAGTATTGGAAACACCATATATTTT. Protein: CASSVDSIGNTIYF.

This sequence joins TRBV15 and TRBJ2-1, with 8 positions matching TRBD1. The CDR3 loop spans 15 amino acids. After removal of 8 bases from V and 9 bases from J, the junction contained 15 bases not matched to a gene. The germline gives CDR1 LNHNV, CDR2 YYDKDF (reference sequence). The CDR3, as DNA: TGTGCCACCTCCGGTGCGGACAGGGTCTTTAGTGAGCAGTTCTTC. It specifies CATSGADRVFSEQFF.